The 25 T cell receptor beta chains below come from one sample, sequenced in a study of T-cell memory formation after mild COVID-19. TCRdb redid the calling of the 5' RACE reads with MiXCR, one entry per CDR3 protein. The sample holds 250,000 to 350,000 distinct CDR3 sequences, more than 15% seen once. The sequenced sample was PBMCs or a T cell subset sorted from them (not recorded which). These receptors were obtained from a man younger than 35 who had mild COVID-19 (a few samples of this study predate the infection). Cell type and time point are not known.

The chain carries TRBV6-5 and TRBJ1-2; the D is unclear. Germline values: CDR1 MNHEY, CDR2 SVGAGI. Trimming shortened V by 5 bases and J by 6 bases, and 19 bases separated the two germline ends. The CDR3 is made up of 15 amino acids. The CDR3 bases are TGTGCCAGCAGTCCCAAGGGTACGGGTCGCAATGGCTACACCTTC. Protein: CASSPKGTGRNGYTF.

This clonotype was observed a handful of times. V and J are TRBV7-2 and TRBJ2-3; 8 positions agree with TRBD2. V dropped 2 bases and J dropped 4; count of bases not matched to a gene: 8. This CDR3 is 16 amino acids long. Germline V CDR1 and CDR2: SGHTA, FQGNSA. In DNA, the CDR3 is TGTGCCAGCAGCTTACGGGGGGGCCGGTGGGCAGATACGCAGTATTTT. Residues: CASSLRGGRWADTQYF.

V and J are TRBV28 and TRBJ1-3; no definite D call. Looked up from germline, CDR1 is MDHEN and CDR2 is SYDVKM. The CDR3 contains 13 residues. Trimming pared 7 bases from V and 0 bases from J, leaving 7 bases between. The CDR3 DNA is TGTGCCAGCAAGGCATACTCTGGAAACACCATATATTTT. Translated, it gives CASKAYSGNTIYF. The full variable domain, rest sourced from reference TRBV28 and TRBJ1-3, is DVKVTQSSRYLVKRTGEKVFLECVQDMDHENMFWYRQDPGLGLRLIYFSYDVKMKEKGDIPEGYSVSREKKERFSLILESASTNQTSMYLCASKAYSGNTIYFGEGSWLTVV.

This clonotype was detected only a few times. The chain recombines TRBV4-1 with TRBJ2-1, with 8 bases that match TRBD1. Losses at the gene ends were 6 bases for V and 7 bases for J; bases not matched to a gene: 5. The length of the CDR3 is 13 residues. CDR1 and CDR2 from the germline V gene are MGHRA and YSYEKL. The CDR3, as DNA: TGCGCCAGCAGGCCAGGGACAGGTAATGAGCAGTTCTTC. Protein: CASRPGTGNEQFF.

This rearrangement joins TRBV28 to TRBJ1-5, with D unresolved. Looked up from germline, CDR1 is MDHEN and CDR2 is SYDVKM. The V end lost 7 bases, the J end lost 0 bases, and 13 bases lay between the germline ends. The CDR3 covers 15 residues. CDR3 protein: CASTHEGYSNQPQHF. The DNA for the CDR3 is TGTGCCAGCACCCACGAGGGATATAGCAATCAGCCCCAGCATTTT. The whole variable domain, remainder taken from reference TRBV28 and TRBJ1-5, is DVKVTQSSRYLVKRTGEKVFLECVQDMDHENMFWYRQDPGLGLRLIYFSYDVKMKEKGDIPEGYSVSREKKERFSLILESASTNQTSMYLCASTHEGYSNQPQHFGDGTRLSIL.

This clonotype has only a few counts. This rearrangement joins TRBV20-1 to TRBJ1-2; tentatively, D is TRBD1 (6 bases). Looked up from germline, CDR1 is DFQATT and CDR2 is SNEGSKA (reference sequence). Deletions cut 0 bases from V and 2 bases from J, with 13 bases between. There are 15 residues in the CDR3. CDR3 residues: CSARDSAGGNYGYTF. CDR3 nucleotide sequence: TGCAGTGCTAGAGATTCCGCCGGGGGCAACTATGGCTACACCTTC.

The chain links TRBV28 to TRBJ2-7; D remains ambiguous. Germline V CDR1 and CDR2: MDHEN, SYDVKM. The CDR3 is 8 residues long. Deletions cut 10 bases from V and 4 bases from J, with 2 bases between. This CDR3 reads CATYEQYV. CDR3 nucleotides: TGTGCCACTTACGAGCAGTACGTC.

V and J are TRBV6-2 or TRBV6-3 and TRBJ1-5, with D unresolved. The CDR3 spans 14 residues. Trimming cost V 0 bases and J 2 bases, with 5 bases left between them. Germline lookup yields CDR1 MNHEY and CDR2 SVGEGT. The CDR3 region is CASSYSQGNQPQHF. The CDR3 DNA reads as TGTGCCAGCAGTTACTCCCAGGGCAATCAGCCCCAGCATTTT.

This clonotype was observed many times. V and J are TRBV9 and TRBJ2-5; the D is unclear. Per the germline V gene, CDR1 is SGDLS and CDR2 is YYNGEE. Trimming cost V 1 base and J 1 base, with 8 bases left between them. The CDR3 is 14 residues long. The CDR3 sequence is CASSVMGSQETQYF. CDR3 bases: TGTGCCAGCAGCGTAATGGGAAGCCAAGAGACCCAGTACTTC.

Written as DNA, the CDR3 is TGCAGTGCTTTGGACGGGACAATCACTGAAGCTTTCTTT. Its protein is CSALDGTITEAFF. The chain uses TRBV20-1 and TRBJ1-1, with D perhaps matching TRBD1 (6 bases). V lost 5 bases and J 4 bases, leaving 14 bases between the germline ends. The CDR3 consists of 13 residues. Germline V gene data show CDR1 as DFQATT and CDR2 as SNEGSKA (reference sequence).

V usage is TRBV4-3 and J usage is TRBJ2-7; 10 bases align to TRBD1. The CDR3 is 16 amino acids. Germline trimming cut 4 bases from V and 7 bases from J; bases unmatched to any gene: 13. Germline V CDR1 and CDR2: LGHNA, YSLEER. In DNA form, the CDR3 reads TGCGCCAGCAGCCTCCGGGACAGGGGATTCCGCACGGAGCAGTACTTC. It is translated as CASSLRDRGFRTEQYF.

This chain joins TRBV29-1 and TRBJ1-4; 8 nucleotides match TRBD1. The CDR3 is made up of 12 amino acids. V was pared by 4 bases and J by 8 bases, with 3 bases of the junction left unmatched. Germline assignment: CDR1 SQVTM and CDR2 ANQGSEA. CDR3 region: CSVGTGGEKLFF. The CDR3 coding sequence is TGCAGCGTTGGTACAGGGGGAGAAAAACTGTTTTTT.

This clonotype has more than one count but fewer than ten. The genes are TRBV5-5 and TRBJ1-2; no definite D call. The CDR3 consists of 14 residues. The V end was cut by 7 bases, the J end by 0 bases, with 13 bases between. CDR1 is SGHKS, CDR2 YYEKEE, per germline (reference sequence). The CDR3 reads CASGLFRANYGYTF. The DNA for the CDR3 is TGTGCCAGCGGCCTTTTTAGGGCTAACTATGGCTACACCTTC.

The V call is TRBV5-1, the J call TRBJ2-1, with 10 bases aligning to TRBD2. Trimming cost V 2 bases and J 8 bases; bases outside gene matches: 4. This CDR3 has 14 residues. The germline V gene encodes CDR1 SGHRS and CDR2 YFSETQ. The DNA of the CDR3 is TGCGCCAGCAGCTTTAGCGGGGGGCCCGATGAGCAGTTCTTC. Translated, it gives CASSFSGGPDEQFF.

This rearrangement joins TRBV2 to TRBJ1-1, with D tentatively TRBD1 (6 bases). Germline V lookup: CDR1 SNHLY, CDR2 FYNNEI. Trimming took 7 bases from V and 8 from J, leaving 17 bases between them. The CDR3 spans 13 residues. CDR3 coding DNA: TGTGCCAGCACCTTGGACAGTAACGTCGAAGCTTTCTTT. Translated: CASTLDSNVEAFF.

The V gene is TRBV7-9, the J gene TRBJ1-3, with a possible D match to TRBD1 (5 bases). CDR1 is SEHNR and CDR2 is FQNEAQ in the germline V gene (reference sequence). The CDR3 has 14 amino acids. Trimming left V 2 bases short and J 3 bases short, with 8 bases between. The CDR3 region has the DNA TGTGCCAGCAGCTTACGGGGGTTTGGAAACACCATATATTTT. Protein: CASSLRGFGNTIYF.

V gene TRBV7-2 combines with J gene TRBJ1-5, with D perhaps matching TRBD1 (5 bases). The CDR3 covers 14 residues. CDR1 is SGHTA, CDR2 FQGNSA, per germline. The V end was cut by 2 bases, the J end by 6 bases, with 11 bases between. The CDR3 here is CASSLIRESQPQHF. The CDR3 DNA reads TGTGCCAGCAGCTTAATCAGGGAGAGTCAGCCCCAGCATTTT.

This clonotype was found a few times. The chain combines TRBV6-6 with TRBJ2-5, with D maybe TRBD1 (6 bases). Germline-derived CDR1 and CDR2 are MNHNY and SVGAGI (reference sequence). The V end lost 4 bases, the J end lost 9 bases, and 15 bases lay between the germline ends. The CDR3 runs to 13 residues. The CDR3 protein is CASSSGHQGAQYF. The CDR3 DNA sequence: TGTGCCAGCAGTTCGGGACACCAAGGGGCCCAGTACTTC.

This rearrangement joins TRBV4-3 to TRBJ1-1; TRBD1 is a possible D gene (6 bases). Deletions cut 0 bases from V and 1 base from J, with 15 bases between. Germline lookup yields CDR1 LGHNA and CDR2 YSLEER. The CDR3 extends over 17 amino acids. The CDR3 protein is CASSQDRGGPGNTEAFF. The CDR3 DNA is TGCGCCAGCAGCCAAGATCGGGGGGGCCCGGGGAACACTGAAGCTTTCTTT.

This sequence joins TRBV5-1 and TRBJ2-3, with 15 bases aligning to TRBD2. Trimming at V came to 2 bases and at J to 5 bases, leaving 3 bases not matched to a gene. In germline, CDR1 is SGHRS, CDR2 YFSETQ. CDR3 length: 16 residues. CDR3 residues: CASSFRTSGGVDTQYF. The CDR3 DNA reads as TGCGCCAGCAGCTTTCGGACTAGCGGGGGGGTAGATACGCAGTATTTT.

This clonotype was found a few times. J is TRBJ2-3 and V is TRBV2, with a possible D match to TRBD2 (5 bases). Trimming took off 6 bases at V and 15 bases at J, with 25 bases between the two ends. CDR1 is SNHLY, CDR2 FYNNEI, per germline. The CDR3 runs 14 residues. CDR3: CASSPSPEATAGYF. The DNA of the CDR3 is TGTGCCAGCAGCCCCTCACCCGAGGCGACCGCGGGCTATTTT. Using reference TRBV2 and TRBJ2-3 for the parts outside the CDR3, the full variable domain is EPEVTQTPSHQVTQMGQEVILRCVPISNHLYFYWYRQILGQKVEFLVSFYNNEISEKSEIFDDQFSVERPDGSNFTLKIRSTKLEDSAMYFCASSPSPEATAGYFGPGTRLTVL.

This CDR3 is CSVEPLLGEETQYF. The CDR3 region has the DNA TGCAGCGTTGAACCCCTGCTGGGGGAAGAGACCCAGTACTTC. This rearrangement joins TRBV29-1 to TRBJ2-5; D tentatively reads TRBD1 or TRBD2 (5 bases each). The V end was cut by 2 bases, the J end by 3 bases, with 13 bases between. CDR1 and CDR2 (germline): SQVTM, ANQGSEA. CDR3 length equals 14 residues. The full variable domain, completed using reference TRBV29-1 and TRBJ2-5, is SAVISQKPSRDICQRGTSLTIQCQVDSQVTMMFWYRQQPGQSLTLIATANQGSEATYESGFVIDKFPISRPNLTFSTLTVSNMSPEDSSIYLCSVEPLLGEETQYFGPGTRLLVL.

The rearrangement joins TRBV20-1 to TRBJ2-2, with D maybe TRBD1 (5 bases). The germline V gene has CDR1 DFQATT and CDR2 SNEGSKA (reference sequence). This CDR3 has 14 residues. Trimming cost V 3 bases and J 7 bases, with 15 bases left between them. The CDR3 region has the DNA TGCAGTGCTAGCCTGGGGCCAGGTCACGGGGAGCTGTTTTTT. It is translated as CSASLGPGHGELFF.

This chain joins TRBV27 and TRBJ2-6, with D perhaps assigned TRBD1 or TRBD2 (6 bases each). Germline assignment: CDR1 MNHEY and CDR2 SMNVEV (reference sequence). V lost 6 bases to trimming and J lost 0 bases, with 12 bases between them. The CDR3 covers 16 residues. The CDR3 is CASRPGAFSGANVLTF. The CDR3 DNA sequence: TGTGCCAGCAGGCCGGGGGCCTTCTCTGGGGCCAACGTCCTGACTTTC.

The chain uses TRBV7-2 and TRBJ1-6, with 7 nucleotides matching TRBD1. The germline V gene encodes CDR1 SGHTA and CDR2 FQGNSA. V lost 5 bases and J lost 6; bases outside the gene matches: 7. The CDR3 is made up of 15 amino acids. The CDR3 nucleotides are TGTGCCAGCAGCGAGTCGGGACAGTTTAATTCACCCCTCCACTTT. Its translation: CASSESGQFNSPLHF.